These 31 T cell receptor beta chains were sequenced from one sample in a study of blood T cell repertoires in COVID-19. Libraries were prepared by immunoSEQ multiplex PCR; TCRdb keeps only in-frame clonotypes and omits some of them. The top ten hold about 17% of the sample, which has about 130,000 clones, about 88% seen once. The source material was peripheral blood. These receptors came from a woman over 75 with acute or convalescent COVID-19.

The rearrangement joins TRBV5-5 to TRBJ2-2; 9 bases match TRBD1. Germline V gene sequence: CDR1 SGHKS, CDR2 YYEKEE (reference sequence). This CDR3 comprises 18 residues. With 1 base clipped from V and 8 bases from J, the junction kept 15 bases outside the gene matches. CDR3 coding DNA: TGTGCCAGCAGCTTGCGGGCGACAGGGGGGTTACTGGCGGGGGAGCTGTTTTTT. It yields the protein CASSLRATGGLLAGELFF.

The rearrangement links TRBV19 to TRBJ1-6, with D possibly TRBD1 on 5 matching bases. Germline assignment: CDR1 LNHDA and CDR2 SQIVND (reference sequence). V was pared by 3 bases and J by 0 bases, with 9 bases between. This CDR3 contains 16 residues. The CDR3 nucleotides are TGTGCCAGTAGTATGGCGGGGGTCTCCTATAATTCACCCCTCCACTTT. Protein sequence: CASSMAGVSYNSPLHF.

A single count supports this clone. The J gene is TRBJ1-5, the V gene TRBV15, with unresolved D. Looked up from germline, CDR1 is LNHNV and CDR2 is YYDKDF (reference sequence). The CDR3 length is 15 residues. Trimming took off 0 bases at V and 2 bases at J, with 8 bases between the two ends. This CDR3 is CATSRDGRRNQPQHF. The CDR3 nucleotides are TGTGCCACCAGCAGAGATGGCAGGCGCAATCAGCCCCAGCATTTT. The full variable domain, completed using reference TRBV15 and TRBJ1-5, is DAMVIQNPRYQVTQFGKPVTLSCSQTLNHNVMYWYQQKSSQAPKLLFHYYDKDFNNEADTPDNFQSRRPNTSFCFLDIRSPGLGDTAMYLCATSRDGRRNQPQHFGDGTRLSIL.

The chain has TRBV5-1 and TRBJ1-1, with 8 bases lining up with TRBD1. CDR1 is SGHRS, CDR2 YFSETQ, per germline. V trimming: 4 bases; J trimming: 0 bases; junction bases outside the gene matches: 11. The CDR3 totals 17 residues. DNA of the CDR3: TGCGCCAGCAGCACGAGTTGGACAGGGCGCATGAACACTGAAGCTTTCTTT. Its translation is CASSTSWTGRMNTEAFF.

The chain links TRBV21-1 to TRBJ2-4; the table's D call of TRBD1 was not tested on the DNA. TRBV21-1 is a pseudogene. CDR3 size: 15 residues. CDR3 DNA sequence: TGTGCCAGCAGCGGGCGCAAACAGGGAGAGAACATTCAGTACTTC. Encoded protein: CASSGRKQGENIQYF.

This chain connects TRBV12-5 to TRBJ2-7, with 10 bases lining up with TRBD2. Germline assignment: CDR1 LGHNT and CDR2 FRNRAP. V gave up 6 bases and J gave up 3 bases; unmatched junction bases: 11. The CDR3 has 16 residues. CDR3 sequence (DNA): TGTGCTAGTGGCCCCCGGGGACTAGCGTTGAACTACGAGCAGTACTTC. Encoded protein: CASGPRGLALNYEQYF.

The CDR3, as DNA: TGTGCCAGCAGTACCGACAGGGGAAGGGGTTCACCCCTCCACTTT. It encodes CASSTDRGRGSPLHF. The J gene is TRBJ1-6, the V gene TRBV27; 8 positions agree with TRBD1. CDR1 is MNHEY and CDR2 is SMNVEV in the germline V gene (reference sequence). The CDR3 covers 15 residues. The V and J ends lost 5 bases and 9 bases, in that order; junction bases with no gene match: 9.

This rearrangement joins TRBV5-1 to TRBJ1-1; no reliable D call. The V end was cut by 0 bases, the J end by 0 bases, with 6 bases between. CDR1 is SGHRS, CDR2 YFSETQ, per germline. CDR3 length equals 14 residues. This CDR3 reads CASSLVVMNTEAFF. CDR3 nucleotides: TGCGCCAGCAGCTTGGTCGTTATGAACACTGAAGCTTTCTTT.

This clone was observed a handful of times. The V call is TRBV19, the J call TRBJ2-2; 7 bases fit TRBD1. CDR3 length: 15 residues. Per the germline V gene, CDR1 is LNHDA and CDR2 is SQIVND (reference sequence). V dropped 7 bases and J dropped 1; count of bases not matched to a gene: 6. In nucleotides, the CDR3 is TGTGCCAGTACAGTGGGACAGATGAACACCGGGGAGCTGTTTTTT. Amino acid sequence: CASTVGQMNTGELFF.

This clone was recorded at least ten times. J is TRBJ2-7 and V is TRBV4-3; D possibly corresponds to TRBD1 (6 bases). Between the trimmed V and J ends, which lost 1 base and 3 bases, there was a span of 10 bases. The CDR3 loop spans 14 amino acids. Looked up from germline, CDR1 is LGHNA and CDR2 is YSLEER. The CDR3 DNA sequence: TGCGCCAGCAGCCAAGGGGACAACAACTACGAGCAGTACTTC. It yields the protein CASSQGDNNYEQYF.

The chain employs TRBV7-9 and TRBJ1-2; D gene unclear. Trimming shortened V by 0 bases and J by 4 bases, and 12 bases separated the two germline ends. CDR3 length equals 15 residues. The germline V gene has CDR1 SEHNR and CDR2 FQNEAQ (reference sequence). DNA for the CDR3: TGTGCCAGCAGCTTAGCTACCGGGGAAGGCTATGGCTACACCTTC. Amino acids: CASSLATGEGYGYTF.

This rearrangement joins TRBV7-9 to TRBJ1-5, with no clear D. Germline V gene lookup returns CDR1 SEHNR and CDR2 FQNEAQ (reference sequence). Trimming took off 5 bases at V and 4 bases at J, with 12 bases between the two ends. There are 14 residues in the CDR3. CDR3 nucleotides: TGTGCCAGCAGCCCACTAGACCGTAATCAGCCCCAGCATTTT. It is translated as CASSPLDRNQPQHF.

V usage is TRBV30 and J usage is TRBJ1-2; 12 positions match TRBD1. The germline V gene encodes CDR1 GTSNPN and CDR2 SVGIG (reference sequence). With V trimmed by 2 bases and J by 3 bases, 4 bases remained unmatched. This CDR3 comprises 15 residues. The CDR3 loop is CAWSNRDRGHYGYTF. CDR3 in DNA: TGTGCCTGGAGTAACCGGGACAGGGGGCACTATGGCTACACCTTC. The entire variable domain, with the rest obtained from reference TRBV30 and TRBJ1-2, is as follows: SQTIHQWPATLVQPVGSPLSLECTVEGTSNPNLYWYRQAAGRGLQLLFYSVGIGQISSEVPQNLSASRPQDRQFILSSKKLLLSDSGFYLCAWSNRDRGHYGYTFGSGTRLTVV.

This rearrangement joins TRBV2 to TRBJ2-1; TRBD1 might be the D (5 bases). Germline assignment: CDR1 SNHLY and CDR2 FYNNEI. Trimming left V 3 bases short and J 6 bases short, with 12 bases between. This CDR3 spans 14 amino acids. The CDR3, as DNA: TGTGCCAGCAGTGACCGGACAATGGGCAATGAGCAGTTCTTC. It yields the protein CASSDRTMGNEQFF.

This clone was found a few times. The chain is built from TRBV4-1 and TRBJ2-5, with unresolved D. The V gene lost 1 base and the J gene lost 4 bases, with 16 bases spanning the gap. CDR1 is MGHRA, CDR2 YSYEKL, per germline. This CDR3 comprises 16 residues. CDR3 sequence: CASSQVDLSLGETQYF. CDR3 in DNA: TGCGCCAGCAGCCAAGTCGACTTAAGCCTTGGAGAGACCCAGTACTTC.

CDR3 in amino acids: CASSLNPLAGVGETQYF. DNA of the CDR3: TGTGCCAGCAGTTTAAACCCACTAGCGGGAGTGGGGGAGACCCAGTACTTC. V usage is TRBV27 and J usage is TRBJ2-5; 11 bases are a match to TRBD2. There are 17 residues in the CDR3. Trimming took 2 bases from V and 5 from J; bases not matched to a gene: 10. The germline gives CDR1 MNHEY, CDR2 SMNVEV (reference sequence).

The chain links TRBV30 to TRBJ2-1, with 13 bases fitting TRBD2. Germline V gene lookup returns CDR1 GTSNPN and CDR2 SVGIG (reference sequence). The junction had 3 bases not matched to a gene; V was cut back by 3 bases and J by 4 bases. The length of the CDR3 is 15 residues. CDR3 nucleotide sequence: TGTGCCTGGAGGCTGGGACTAGCGGGATACAATGAGCAGTTCTTC. Protein: CAWRLGLAGYNEQFF.

The chain couples TRBV6-1 to TRBJ2-7, with 12 bases lining up with TRBD2. Per the germline V gene, CDR1 is MNHNS and CDR2 is SASEGT. The CDR3 runs to 15 residues. The J segment lost 9 bases and the V segment lost 2 bases, leaving 8 bases of the junction unmatched. The CDR3: CASSELLAGGPTQYF. CDR3 coding DNA: TGTGCCAGCAGTGAACTGCTAGCGGGGGGGCCCACGCAGTACTTC.

This clone was seen more than once but under ten times. The chain links TRBV5-1 to TRBJ2-2, with 12 nucleotides matching TRBD2. J lost 1 base, V lost 2 bases, and 3 bases had no gene match. From germline, CDR1 is SGHRS and CDR2 YFSETQ. The CDR3 runs 17 residues. For the CDR3, the DNA is TGCGCCAGCAGCTTTGCTAGCGGGAGGGGGAACACCGGGGAGCTGTTTTTT. Protein: CASSFASGRGNTGELFF.

The chain carries TRBV4-1 and TRBJ1-4, with D possibly matching TRBD1 (5 bases). V was trimmed by 7 bases and J by 2 bases, leaving 17 bases between them. This CDR3 has 16 residues. Germline loops: CDR1 MGHRA, CDR2 YSYEKL. The CDR3 sequence: CASTRQYTRTNEKLFF. The CDR3 coding sequence is TGCGCCAGCACCCGACAGTATACACGGACTAATGAAAAACTGTTTTTT.

CDR3 amino acids: CASRGDRTEQYF. CDR3 DNA sequence: TGTGCCAGCAGGGGGGACAGGACCGAGCAGTACTTC. The chain recombines TRBV2 with TRBJ2-7; 8 bases are a match to TRBD1. From germline, CDR1 is SNHLY and CDR2 FYNNEI. CDR3 length: 12 residues. J lost 6 bases, V lost 6 bases, and 4 bases had no gene match.

The chain is built from TRBV7-6 and TRBJ2-1; 7 nucleotides match TRBD2. The CDR3 is 14 amino acids. Trimming cost V 4 bases and J 2 bases; bases outside gene matches: 2. Germline CDR1 and CDR2: SGHVS and FNYEAQ. The CDR3 DNA reads as TGTGCCAGCAGCTCCAGCGGGACCTACAATGAGCAGTTCTTC. It encodes CASSSSGTYNEQFF. Combining the CDR3 with reference TRBV7-6 and TRBJ2-1 gives the whole variable domain GAGVSQSPRYKVTKRGQDVALRCDPISGHVSLYWYRQALGQGPEFLTYFNYEAQQDKSGLPNDRFSAERPEGSISTLTIQRTEQRDSAMYRCASSSSGTYNEQFFGPGTRLTVL.

The J gene is TRBJ1-5, the V gene TRBV19, with 7 nucleotides matching TRBD1. CDR3 length: 15 residues. CDR1 LNHDA and CDR2 SQIVND come from the germline V gene (reference sequence). The ends lost 5 bases at V and 0 bases at J; junction bases unmatched: 4. CDR3 coding DNA: TGTGCCAGTAGTCCGGGACAGAGTAGCAATCAGCCCCAGCATTTT. Translation gives CASSPGQSSNQPQHF.

The V and J genes are TRBV27 and TRBJ1-6; 10 bases are a match to TRBD1. Germline CDR1 and CDR2: MNHEY and SMNVEV (reference sequence). The CDR3 covers 16 residues. With V trimmed by 6 bases and J by 5 bases, 7 bases remained unmatched. This CDR3 reads CASRSTGGANNSPLHF. The DNA for the CDR3 is TGTGCCAGCAGGTCGACAGGGGGCGCCAATAATTCACCCCTCCACTTT.

This chain joins TRBV4-1 and TRBJ1-5, with TRBD1 as a possible D gene (5 bases). The CDR3 runs 16 residues. The germline V and J ends were trimmed by 1 base and 4 bases, with 14 bases remaining between them. The germline V gene has CDR1 MGHRA and CDR2 YSYEKL. DNA of the CDR3: TGCGCCAGCAGCCAAGGGGGCGATTGGATTAATCAGCCCCAGCATTTT. Encoded protein: CASSQGGDWINQPQHF.

The genes are TRBV27 and TRBJ1-1; 9 positions agree with TRBD1. V shed 5 bases, J shed 4 bases, and the junction held 8 bases outside the gene matches. The CDR3 consists of 15 residues. CDR1 is MNHEY, CDR2 SMNVEV, per germline (reference sequence). This chain's CDR3 is CASSLTYRGRTEAFF. CDR3 coding DNA: TGTGCCAGCAGTCTCACATACAGGGGGCGCACTGAAGCTTTCTTT.

This chain uses TRBV7-2 with TRBJ2-7; 10 positions match TRBD2. Per germline, CDR1 SGHTA and CDR2 FQGNSA. The CDR3 totals 14 residues. After removal of 5 bases from V and 4 bases from J, the junction contained 5 bases not matched to a gene. In DNA, the CDR3 is TGTGCCAGCAGCCCAGAGCGGGGGGGTTACGAGCAGTACTTC. Translation gives CASSPERGGYEQYF. The whole variable domain, remainder taken from reference TRBV7-2 and TRBJ2-7, is GAGVSQSPSNKVTEKGKDVELRCDPISGHTALYWYRQSLGQGLEFLIYFQGNSAPDKSGLPSDRFSAERTGGSVSTLTIQRTQQEDSAVYLCASSPERGGYEQYFGPGTRLTVT.

This clone was found once. CDR3 sequence reads: CAWSEGLAGGGDTQYF. The CDR3 nucleotides read TGTGCCTGGAGCGAGGGACTAGCGGGGGGAGGGGATACGCAGTATTTT. The chain has TRBV30 and TRBJ2-3; the match to TRBD2 covers 15 bases. CDR1 is GTSNPN, CDR2 SVGIG, per germline (reference sequence). The CDR3 has 16 residues. V was pared by 3 bases and J by 6 bases, with 7 bases of the junction left unmatched.

The chain carries TRBV19 and TRBJ2-3; 8 bases are shared with TRBD2. Germline lookup yields CDR1 LNHDA and CDR2 SQIVND (reference sequence). The ends lost 5 bases at V and 1 base at J; junction bases unmatched: 5. The CDR3 covers 15 residues. CDR3 residues: CASSREGRGTDTQYF. The CDR3 DNA reads TGTGCCAGTAGTCGGGAGGGGCGAGGCACAGATACGCAGTATTTT.

The chain joins TRBV9 to TRBJ2-1, with 8 positions matching TRBD1. With V trimmed by 7 bases and J by 6 bases, 9 bases remained unmatched. Germline loops: CDR1 SGDLS, CDR2 YYNGEE. The CDR3 is made up of 14 amino acids. This CDR3 reads CASSTQGTGNEQFF. The CDR3 region has the DNA TGTGCCAGCTCCACCCAAGGGACAGGCAATGAGCAGTTCTTC.

The rearrangement uses TRBV3-1 (or the pseudogene TRBV3-2) and TRBJ2-1; 7 bases are a match to TRBD2. CDR1 and CDR2 (germline): LGHDT, YNNKEL (reference sequence). With V trimmed by 4 bases and J by 14 bases, 8 bases remained unmatched. The CDR3 covers 12 residues. This CDR3 reads CASSRGRAGKFF. DNA of the CDR3: TGTGCCAGCAGCCGAGGACGAGCGGGAAAGTTCTTC.